Shown below are 11 T cell receptor beta chains from a single sample sequenced in a study of T cells in Graves' hyperthyroidism and ophthalmopathy. RNA transcripts provided the source from which TCR beta CDR3 regions were amplified. TCR CDR3 regions were first amplified by RT-PCR with HTBI primers. TCRdb re-called the multiplex PCR reads through MiXCR, storing one row per CDR3 protein. The sample has around 620,000 distinct CDR3 sequences, 11% to 15% seen once. The sequenced sample consisted of blood. The receptors come from a woman aged 18-35 years with Graves' ophthalmopathy.

This clonotype has a count of ten or more. The V call is TRBV27, the J call TRBJ1-1; no clear D gene. The CDR3 extends over 13 amino acids. Per the germline V gene, CDR1 is MNHEY and CDR2 is SMNVEV (reference sequence). Trimming shortened V by 0 bases and J by 7 bases, and 9 bases separated the two germline ends. CDR3 DNA: TGTGCCAGCAGTTTATCGAGGCAGAGTGAAGCTTTCTTT. It is translated as CASSLSRQSEAFF.

Ten or more counts support this clonotype. The gene calls are TRBV7-8 and TRBJ1-5; the D gene is possibly TRBD1 (5 bases). The V and J ends lost 0 bases and 0 bases respectively, with 15 bases between them. Germline values: CDR1 SGHVS, CDR2 FQNEAQ. CDR3 length: 18 amino acids. DNA of the CDR3: TGTGCCAGCAGCTTAGCAATAGGGGCGACGGATAGCAATCAGCCCCAGCATTTT. Protein product: CASSLAIGATDSNQPQHF.

This clonotype was seen repeatedly, ten times or more. This chain connects TRBV2 to TRBJ2-1, with 7 bases identical to TRBD2. This CDR3 has 16 amino acids. V trimming: 8 bases; J trimming: 0 bases; junction bases outside the gene matches: 10. Germline V gives CDR1 SNHLY, CDR2 FYNNEI. CDR3 DNA: TGTGCCAGCGGGGGGGTCGGCGGGAGCTCCTACAATGAGCAGTTCTTC. Translating gives CASGGVGGSSYNEQFF.

This clonotype was observed many times. The V gene is TRBV28, the J gene TRBJ2-2; D remains unclear. The CDR3 runs 14 residues. Trimming took off 6 bases at V and 4 bases at J, with 12 bases between the two ends. Germline values: CDR1 MDHEN, CDR2 SYDVKM. The DNA for the CDR3 is TGTGCCAGCAGCATTGTCGGGCCCACCGGGGAGCTGTTTTTT. Protein product: CASSIVGPTGELFF.

This clonotype showed up just a few times. The chain combines TRBV29-1 with TRBJ2-1; tentatively, D is TRBD1 (5 bases). The V gene lost 3 bases and the J gene lost 6 bases, with 6 bases spanning the gap. Looked up from germline, CDR1 is SQVTM and CDR2 is ANQGSEA. This CDR3 is built from 11 residues. In DNA form, the CDR3 reads TGCAGCGTTGACGACAGCAATGAGCAGTTCTTC. Translated, it gives CSVDDSNEQFF.

This clonotype has ten or more counts. The rearrangement uses TRBV30 and TRBJ2-1; 7 bases line up with TRBD2. The CDR3 sequence is 17 residues long. CDR1 is GTSNPN, CDR2 SVGIG, per germline (reference sequence). V trimming: 0 bases; J trimming: 0 bases; junction bases outside the gene matches: 8. The CDR3 DNA sequence: TGTGCCTGGAGTGTGGGTAGCGGGCTTAGCTCCTACAATGAGCAGTTCTTC. It specifies CAWSVGSGLSSYNEQFF.

About this clonotype itself: Its ends do not fully match the called genes, so a read error is possible. CDR3 DNA: TGTGCCAGCTCACCATCCGGGACTAGCTATCCCTACAATGGGCAGTTCTTC. It translates to CASSPSGTSYPYNGQFF. The chain recombines TRBV18 with TRBJ2-1; 9 bases match TRBD2. There are 17 residues in the CDR3. Germline CDR1 KGHSH, CDR2 LQKENI.

Ten or more counts support this clonotype. V gene TRBV27 combines with J gene TRBJ2-3; no definite D call. Germline-derived CDR1 and CDR2 are MNHEY and SMNVEV (reference sequence). V was cut by 6 bases and J by 6 bases, with 4 bases left in between. The CDR3 length is 10 residues. The CDR3 DNA reads as TGTGCCAGCAGGTCGGATACGCAGTATTTT. It specifies CASRSDTQYF.

This clonotype was detected ten times or more. In DNA form, the CDR3 reads TGTGCCTGGAGTTTCGGGGGGGACGGGGAGCTGTTTTTT. Translating it yields CAWSFGGDGELFF. The chain couples TRBV30 to TRBJ2-2, with TRBD2 identical over 8 bases. Per the germline V gene, CDR1 is GTSNPN and CDR2 is SVGIG (reference sequence). V shed 2 bases, J shed 7 bases, and the junction held 3 bases outside the gene matches. This CDR3 spans 13 amino acids.

This clonotype was seen just once. Being one base from a much bigger clone, this may be a read error. This chain connects TRBV3-1 to TRBJ2-7; 8 bases align to TRBD1. The CDR3 length is 15 residues. Germline assignment: CDR1 LGHDT and CDR2 YNNKEL (reference sequence). Trimming cost V 4 bases and J 5 bases; bases outside gene matches: 10. The CDR3 loop reads CASSPPPDRVDEQYF. As DNA, the CDR3 is TGTGCCAGCAGCCCGCCTCCGGACAGGGTCGACGAGCAGTACTTC.

Only a few counts were recorded for this clonotype. A much bigger clone sits one base away, suggesting this may be a read error. This chain uses TRBV12-3 or TRBV12-4 with TRBJ1-2, with D tentatively TRBD1 (6 bases). The CDR3 runs to 14 residues. This chain's CDR3 is CAGSLLGGRYGYTF. CDR3 nucleotide sequence: TGTGCCGGCAGTTTATTGGGGGGCCGATATGGCTACACCTTC.